A single TCR beta chain is shown here with its context. Its antigen is not known. This CDR3 has 14 amino acids. Germline assignment: CDR1 LNHNV and CDR2 YYDKDF (reference sequence). V was pared by 4 bases and J by 9 bases, with 11 bases of the junction left unmatched. To make TCR beta libraries, researchers used iRepertoire HTBI primers and Arm-PCR of CDR3 regions. Study processing details: Samples revealed 62 TRBV and approximately 15 TRBJ segments. TCRdb passed the multiplex PCR reads through MiXCR, listing each CDR3 protein once. TCRdb, rather than the study authors, made the V and J calls. This sample carries some 340,000 distinct CDR3 sequences, roughly 23% of them seen once, and the ten largest clones take around 30%. This sample was taken from a study of regulatory T cells in long-lasting Graves disease. Whole-study results and caveats: Lower TCR diversity was seen in persistent Graves' patients than in newly diagnosed ones. Clonotypes that were public and shared totalled some 2,900 in persistent patients versus around 1,000 in new patients.

Time point of the sample: persistent/refractory GD, antithyroid drugs over 5 years with positive TRAb. There was RNA extracted from PBMCs, and the TCR library was made from it. In each case, Graves' disease was diagnosed per American Thyroid Association guidelines. The clonotype originates from a woman aged 40 to 49 with Graves disease. The V gene is TRBV15, the J gene TRBJ2-7, with 8 positions matching TRBD1. The sequences come from peripheral blood mononuclear cells (PBMCs), collected when the disease was refractory, from a patient treated with antithyroid drugs. The CDR3 protein is CATSKWTGLGGQYF. CDR3 sequence (DNA): TGTGCCACCAGCAAATGGACAGGGTTAGGAGGGCAGTACTTC.